This T cell receptor (beta chain) emerged from a study of early T cells in non-severe SARS-CoV-2 infection. This clonotype occurred many times. Its antigen is unknown. Study results and limitations: VDJdb matching, biased toward anti-spike CD8 responses, missed private and CD4 specificities.

CDR3 size: 15 residues. V was trimmed by 6 bases and J by 2 bases, leaving 11 bases between them. Germline V CDR1 and CDR2: MNHNY, SVGAGI (reference sequence). TCRdb fed the 5' RACE reads into MiXCR, producing one record per CDR3 protein. The repertoire consists of fewer than 55,000 distinct CDR3 sequences, with around 4.1% occurring once and the leading ten covering around 2.9%. The TCR sequence derives from an adult who was a healthcare worker with PCR-confirmed SARS-CoV-2 infection or an uninfected control (not recorded which). V and J are TRBV6-6 and TRBJ2-6, with D unclear. The sample was whole blood. The CDR3 DNA reads as TGTGCCAGCAGACAAGGTGTGGCTGGGGCCAACGTCCTGACTTTC. This sequence encodes CASRQGVAGANVLTF.